The 16 T cell receptor beta chains given below trace back to one sample, sequenced in a study of T cell responses to AZD1222 COVID-19 vaccine. Sequencing was performed with immunoSEQ multiplex PCR; in TCRdb, only in-frame clones are kept and a portion is missing. Here the sample spans 150,000 to 250,000 clones, under 95% being singletons. The sample consisted of peripheral blood, taken 28 days after the second AZD1222 dose. The receptor set was obtained from an adult who received the AZD1222 COVID-19 vaccine.

The rearrangement joins TRBV11-3 to TRBJ2-1; D is possibly TRBD1 (6 bases). With 3 bases removed from V and 9 bases from J, the gap between germline ends came to 9 bases. CDR3 length: 12 amino acids. Germline V gives CDR1 SGHNT, CDR2 YENEEA. The CDR3 DNA reads as TGTGCCAGCAGCTTGGGGGCAGGTGAGCAGTTCTTC. It codes for CASSLGAGEQFF.

The chain carries TRBV3-1 (or the pseudogene TRBV3-2) and TRBJ1-1; D unresolved. From germline, CDR1 is LGHDT and CDR2 YNNKEL (reference sequence). This CDR3 is built from 13 residues. The V end was cut by 6 bases, the J end by 0 bases, with 8 bases between. This chain's CDR3 is CASSRTVNTEAFF. For the CDR3, the DNA is TGTGCCAGCAGTCGAACGGTGAACACTGAAGCTTTCTTT.

This rearrangement joins TRBV28 to TRBJ2-3, with TRBD1 identical over 12 bases. This CDR3 has 15 amino acids. Germline loops: CDR1 MDHEN, CDR2 SYDVKM. Unmatched junction bases numbered 2, after V lost 2 bases and J lost 5 bases. In DNA, the CDR3 is TGTGCCAGCAGTTTAGGGGACAGGGGGCGAGATACGCAGTATTTT. It yields the protein CASSLGDRGRDTQYF.

The chain has TRBV10-2 and TRBJ2-3; unclear D gene. CDR1 is WSHSY, CDR2 SAAADI, per germline. The V end lost 7 bases, the J end lost 2 bases, and 10 bases lay between the germline ends. The CDR3 loop spans 13 amino acids. As DNA, the CDR3 is TGCGCCAGCAAGTTGAGCAACACAGATACGCAGTATTTT. Translating gives CASKLSNTDTQYF.

This chain connects TRBV18 to TRBJ1-3, with unresolved D. Germline CDR1 and CDR2: KGHSH and LQKENI. V lost 4 bases to trimming and J lost 4 bases, with 17 bases between them. The length of the CDR3 is 16 residues. CDR3 coding DNA: TGTGCCAGCTCACACGACGGATTTAGAGTAGGAAACACCATATATTTT. This codes for CASSHDGFRVGNTIYF.

The chain recombines TRBV5-4 with TRBJ1-1; maybe TRBD1 (5 bases). The CDR3 has 14 amino acids. V was cut by 4 bases and J by 11 bases, with 21 bases left in between. Germline V lookup: CDR1 SGHNT, CDR2 YYREEE (reference sequence). The CDR3, as DNA: TGTGCCAGCAGCCCGGGTGGGGGGGACCGTTGGGCTTTCTTT. Translated: CASSPGGGDRWAFF.

The chain joins TRBV30 to TRBJ1-6; weak D call: TRBD1 (6 bases). Between the trimmed V and J ends, which lost 7 bases and 8 bases, there was a span of 12 bases. Germline V gives CDR1 GTSNPN, CDR2 SVGIG (reference sequence). The CDR3 is 12 residues long. The CDR3, as DNA: TGTGCCTCGGGACACCCAGATTCACCCCTCCACTTT. It specifies CASGHPDSPLHF.

A single count supports this clone. The chain joins TRBV28 to TRBJ1-3, with 7 bases lining up with TRBD1. The germline V gene encodes CDR1 MDHEN and CDR2 SYDVKM. V lost 6 bases and J lost 4; bases outside the gene matches: 6. This CDR3 comprises 14 residues. DNA of the CDR3: TGTGCCAGCAGCCAGGGGGTAGGAGGAAACACCATATATTTT. This gives the protein CASSQGVGGNTIYF.

CDR3 DNA sequence: TGTGCCAGCAGTGGATGGGACAGGCGGCAGCCCCAGCATTTT. Translating gives CASSGWDRRQPQHF. The chain couples TRBV2 to TRBJ1-5; 8 bases match TRBD1. Trimming cost V 4 bases and J 7 bases; bases outside gene matches: 6. From germline, CDR1 is SNHLY and CDR2 FYNNEI. The CDR3 totals 14 residues.

The chain has TRBV7-9 and TRBJ1-2; TRBD1 is a possible D gene (6 bases). V lost 1 base, J lost 4 bases, and 10 bases lay in between. The CDR3 spans 14 residues. CDR1 is SEHNR, CDR2 FQNEAQ, per germline (reference sequence). The CDR3 spells CASSLDGGFYGYTF. CDR3 nucleotides: TGTGCCAGCAGCTTAGATGGGGGCTTCTATGGCTACACCTTC.

The chain recombines TRBV20-1 with TRBJ1-3; 7 nucleotides line up with TRBD1. CDR1 and CDR2 (germline): DFQATT, SNEGSKA (reference sequence). The CDR3 spans 16 residues. Losses at the gene ends were 3 bases for V and 4 bases for J; bases not matched to a gene: 12. The CDR3 nucleotides read TGCAGTGCTAGTCCGGGACAGATATCAGGAGGAAACACCATATATTTT. This encodes CSASPGQISGGNTIYF.

This rearrangement joins TRBV7-9 to TRBJ1-4; 7 bases align to TRBD1. Germline values: CDR1 SEHNR, CDR2 FQNEAQ (reference sequence). CDR3 size: 15 residues. Trimming removed 2 bases from V and 4 bases from J; junction bases left unmatched: 4. The CDR3 region is CASSLRDRDNEKLFF. The CDR3 region has the DNA TGTGCCAGCAGCTTAAGGGACAGAGATAATGAAAAACTGTTTTTT.

This chain links TRBV6-1 with TRBJ1-4; D unclear. This CDR3 contains 15 residues. In germline, CDR1 is MNHNS, CDR2 SASEGT. Trimming cost V 3 bases and J 3 bases, with 11 bases left between them. The CDR3 reads CASSDSGSPNEKLFF. Here the CDR3 DNA reads TGTGCCAGCAGTGATAGTGGCAGTCCTAATGAAAAACTGTTTTTT.

In this sample, this clone turned up once. This rearrangement joins TRBV18 to TRBJ2-7; D may correspond to TRBD1 or TRBD2 (5 bases each). The ends were cut back, 1 base at V and 3 bases at J, with 10 bases in the middle. The germline gives CDR1 KGHSH, CDR2 LQKENI. The CDR3 is 14 residues long. CDR3 protein: CASSPLGTYYEQYF. Written as DNA, the CDR3 is TGTGCCAGCTCACCACTTGGGACCTACTACGAGCAGTACTTC.

The chain couples TRBV3-1 (or the pseudogene TRBV3-2) to TRBJ1-6; tentatively, D is TRBD1 (5 bases). Germline values: CDR1 LGHDT, CDR2 YNNKEL (reference sequence). V lost 8 bases and J 7 bases, leaving 9 bases between the germline ends. The CDR3 spans 12 residues. The CDR3 DNA reads as TGTGCCAGCGGTAGACAGAATTCACCCCTCCACTTT. Its translation is CASGRQNSPLHF.

V is TRBV20-1 and J is TRBJ2-7; weak D call: TRBD2 (6 bases). This CDR3 is built from 15 residues. Germline V gene lookup returns CDR1 DFQATT and CDR2 SNEGSKA (reference sequence). Trimming stripped 3 bases from V and 4 bases from J, with 19 bases between. This CDR3 is CSASDSGDLRYEQYF. The CDR3 bases are TGCAGTGCTAGTGACTCGGGGGATCTCAGATACGAGCAGTACTTC.